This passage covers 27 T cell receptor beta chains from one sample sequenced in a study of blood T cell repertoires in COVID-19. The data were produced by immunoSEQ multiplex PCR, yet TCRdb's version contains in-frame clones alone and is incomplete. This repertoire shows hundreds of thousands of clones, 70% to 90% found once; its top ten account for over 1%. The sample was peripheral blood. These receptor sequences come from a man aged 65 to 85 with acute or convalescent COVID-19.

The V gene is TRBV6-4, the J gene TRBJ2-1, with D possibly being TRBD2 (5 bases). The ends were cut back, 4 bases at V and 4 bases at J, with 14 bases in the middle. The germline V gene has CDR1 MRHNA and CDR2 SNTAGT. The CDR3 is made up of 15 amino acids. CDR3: CASSVADWGYNEQFF. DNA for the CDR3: TGTGCCAGCAGTGTGGCGGACTGGGGATACAATGAGCAGTTCTTC.

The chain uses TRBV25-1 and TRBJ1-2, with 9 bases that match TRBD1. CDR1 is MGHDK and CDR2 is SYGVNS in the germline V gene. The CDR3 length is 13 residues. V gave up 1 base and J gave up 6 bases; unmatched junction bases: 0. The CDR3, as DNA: TGTGCCAGCAGTGAATGGACAGGGGATGGCTACACCTTC. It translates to CASSEWTGDGYTF.

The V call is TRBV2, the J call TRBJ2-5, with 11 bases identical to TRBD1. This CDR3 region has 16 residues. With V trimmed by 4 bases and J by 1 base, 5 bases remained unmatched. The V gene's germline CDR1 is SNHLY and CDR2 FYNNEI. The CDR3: CASSGGTGGAQETQYF. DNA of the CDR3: TGTGCCAGCAGTGGGGGGACAGGGGGAGCCCAAGAGACCCAGTACTTC.

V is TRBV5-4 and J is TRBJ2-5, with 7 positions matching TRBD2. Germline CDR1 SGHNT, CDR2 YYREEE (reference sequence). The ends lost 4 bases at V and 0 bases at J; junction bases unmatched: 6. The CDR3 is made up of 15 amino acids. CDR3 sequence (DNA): TGTGCCAGCAGCCGTGAGGGAGGGCACCAAGAGACCCAGTACTTC. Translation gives CASSREGGHQETQYF.

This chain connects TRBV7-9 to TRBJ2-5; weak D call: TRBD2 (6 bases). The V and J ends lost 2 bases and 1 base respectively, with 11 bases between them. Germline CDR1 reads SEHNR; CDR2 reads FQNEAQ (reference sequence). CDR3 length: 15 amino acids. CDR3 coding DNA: TGTGCCAGCAGCTTAAGGGCGGGGAGCCAAGAGACCCAGTACTTC. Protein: CASSLRAGSQETQYF.

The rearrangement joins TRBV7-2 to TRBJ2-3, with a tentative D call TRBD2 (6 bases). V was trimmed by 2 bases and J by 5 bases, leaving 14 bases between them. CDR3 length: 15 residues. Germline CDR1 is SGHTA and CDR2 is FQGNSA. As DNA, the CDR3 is TGTGCCAGCAGCTTACTCGGGAGAGATATAGATACGCAGTATTTT. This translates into CASSLLGRDIDTQYF.

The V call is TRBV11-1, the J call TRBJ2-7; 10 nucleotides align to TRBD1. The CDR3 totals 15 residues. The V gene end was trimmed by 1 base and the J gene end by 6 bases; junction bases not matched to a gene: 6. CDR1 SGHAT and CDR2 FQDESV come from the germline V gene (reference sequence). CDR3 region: CASSLGGQGRREQYF. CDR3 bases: TGTGCCAGCAGCTTAGGGGGACAGGGGAGACGCGAGCAGTACTTC.

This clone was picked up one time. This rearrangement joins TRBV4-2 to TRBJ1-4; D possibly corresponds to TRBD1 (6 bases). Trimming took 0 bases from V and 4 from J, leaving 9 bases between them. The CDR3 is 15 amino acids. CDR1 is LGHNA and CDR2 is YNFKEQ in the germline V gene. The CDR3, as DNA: TGTGCCAGCAGCCAAGATAGGGGGAGTAATGAAAAACTGTTTTTT. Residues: CASSQDRGSNEKLFF.

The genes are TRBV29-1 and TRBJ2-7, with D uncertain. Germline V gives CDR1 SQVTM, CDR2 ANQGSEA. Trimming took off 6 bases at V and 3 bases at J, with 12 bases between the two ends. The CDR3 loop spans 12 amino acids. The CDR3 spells CSVNLNRYEQYF. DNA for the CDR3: TGCAGCGTAAACTTAAATCGCTACGAGCAGTACTTC.

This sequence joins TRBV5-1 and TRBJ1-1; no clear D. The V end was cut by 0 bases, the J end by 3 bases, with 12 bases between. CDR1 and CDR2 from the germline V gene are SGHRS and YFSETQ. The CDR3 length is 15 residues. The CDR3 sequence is CASSLVGKPDTEAFF. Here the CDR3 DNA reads TGCGCCAGCAGCTTGGTCGGTAAACCCGACACTGAAGCTTTCTTT.

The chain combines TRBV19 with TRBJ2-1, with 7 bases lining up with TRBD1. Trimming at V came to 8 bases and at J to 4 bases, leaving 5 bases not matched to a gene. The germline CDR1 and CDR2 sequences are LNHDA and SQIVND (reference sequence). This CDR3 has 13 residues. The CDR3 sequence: CASRRDRYNEQFF. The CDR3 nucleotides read TGTGCCAGTCGCCGGGACAGATACAATGAGCAGTTCTTC.

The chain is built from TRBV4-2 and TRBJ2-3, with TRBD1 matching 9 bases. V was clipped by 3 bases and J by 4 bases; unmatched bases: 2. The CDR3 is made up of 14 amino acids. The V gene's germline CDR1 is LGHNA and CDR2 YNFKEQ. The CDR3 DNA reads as TGTGCCAGCAGCCAGGACAGGGGTGCAGATACGCAGTATTTT. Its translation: CASSQDRGADTQYF.

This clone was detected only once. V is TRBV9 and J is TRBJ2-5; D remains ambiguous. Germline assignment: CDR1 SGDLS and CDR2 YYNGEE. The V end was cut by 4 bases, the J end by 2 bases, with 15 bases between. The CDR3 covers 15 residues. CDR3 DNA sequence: TGTGCCAGCAGCTCCGAGCGTGGCGGTCAAGAGACCCAGTACTTC. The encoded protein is CASSSERGGQETQYF.

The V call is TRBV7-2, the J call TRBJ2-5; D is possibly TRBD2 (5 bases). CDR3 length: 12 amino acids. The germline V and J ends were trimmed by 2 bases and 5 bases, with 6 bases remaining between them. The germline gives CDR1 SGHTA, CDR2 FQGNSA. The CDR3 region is CASSLREETQYF. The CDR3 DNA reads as TGTGCCAGCAGCTTAAGGGAGGAGACCCAGTACTTC.

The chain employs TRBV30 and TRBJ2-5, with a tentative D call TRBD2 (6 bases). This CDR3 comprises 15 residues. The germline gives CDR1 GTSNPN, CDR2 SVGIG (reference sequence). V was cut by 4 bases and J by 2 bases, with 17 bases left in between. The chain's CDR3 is CAWKSYGGGQETQYF. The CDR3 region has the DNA TGTGCCTGGAAAAGTTATGGGGGAGGACAAGAGACCCAGTACTTC.

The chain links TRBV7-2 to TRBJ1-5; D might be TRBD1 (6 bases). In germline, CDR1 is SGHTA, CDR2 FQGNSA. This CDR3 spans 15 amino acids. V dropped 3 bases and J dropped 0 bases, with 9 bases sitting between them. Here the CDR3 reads CASSLGQNSNQPQHF. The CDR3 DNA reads TGTGCCAGCAGCTTGGGACAAAATAGCAATCAGCCCCAGCATTTT. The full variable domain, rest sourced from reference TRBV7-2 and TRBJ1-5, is GAGVSQSPSNKVTEKGKDVELRCDPISGHTALYWYRQSLGQGLEFLIYFQGNSAPDKSGLPSDRFSAERTGGSVSTLTIQRTQQEDSAVYLCASSLGQNSNQPQHFGDGTRLSIL.

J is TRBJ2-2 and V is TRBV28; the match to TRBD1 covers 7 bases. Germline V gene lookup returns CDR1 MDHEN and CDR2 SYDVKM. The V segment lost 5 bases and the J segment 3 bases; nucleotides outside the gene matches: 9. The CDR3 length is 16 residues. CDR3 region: CASSRRQGLDTGELFF. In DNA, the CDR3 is TGTGCCAGCAGTCGAAGACAGGGATTGGACACCGGGGAGCTGTTTTTT.

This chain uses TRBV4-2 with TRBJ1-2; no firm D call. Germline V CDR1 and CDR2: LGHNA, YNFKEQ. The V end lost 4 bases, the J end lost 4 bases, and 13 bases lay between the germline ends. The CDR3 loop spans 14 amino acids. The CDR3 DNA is TGTGCCAGCAGCCCCAGAACGGAGGTCTATGGCTACACCTTC. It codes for CASSPRTEVYGYTF.

CDR3 DNA: TGTGCCAGCAGGTCCTCCGGGACAGGGGTTTTCTATGGCTACACCTTC. Amino acids: CASRSSGTGVFYGYTF. The V gene is TRBV7-2, the J gene TRBJ1-2; 10 positions agree with TRBD1. This CDR3 is built from 16 residues. The germline V gene has CDR1 SGHTA and CDR2 FQGNSA. V dropped 6 bases and J dropped 4; count of bases not matched to a gene: 11.

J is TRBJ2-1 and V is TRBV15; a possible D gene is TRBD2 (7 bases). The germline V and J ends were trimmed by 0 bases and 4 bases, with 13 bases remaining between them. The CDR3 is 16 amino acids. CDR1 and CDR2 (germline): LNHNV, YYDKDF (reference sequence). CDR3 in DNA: TGTGCCACCAGCAGAGATTGGGGGGGCGGATACAATGAGCAGTTCTTC. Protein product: CATSRDWGGGYNEQFF.

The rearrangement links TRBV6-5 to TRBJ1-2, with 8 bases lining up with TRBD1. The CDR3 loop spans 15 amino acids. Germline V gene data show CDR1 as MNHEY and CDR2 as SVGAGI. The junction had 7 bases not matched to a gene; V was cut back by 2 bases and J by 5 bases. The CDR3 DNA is TGTGCCAGCAGTTACCGGGCACAGGGGGTTTATGGCTACACCTTC. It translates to CASSYRAQGVYGYTF.

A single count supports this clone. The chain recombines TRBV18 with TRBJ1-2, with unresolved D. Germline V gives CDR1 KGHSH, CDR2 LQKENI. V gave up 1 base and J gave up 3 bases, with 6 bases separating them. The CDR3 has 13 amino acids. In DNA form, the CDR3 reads TGTGCCAGCTCACCACAGGAGGACTATGGCTACACCTTC. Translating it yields CASSPQEDYGYTF. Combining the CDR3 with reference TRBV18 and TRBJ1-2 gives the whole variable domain NAGVMQNPRHLVRRRGQEARLRCSPMKGHSHVYWYRQLPEEGLKFMVYLQKENIIDESGMPKERFSAEFPKEGPSILRIQQVVRGDSAAYFCASSPQEDYGYTFGSGTRLTVV.

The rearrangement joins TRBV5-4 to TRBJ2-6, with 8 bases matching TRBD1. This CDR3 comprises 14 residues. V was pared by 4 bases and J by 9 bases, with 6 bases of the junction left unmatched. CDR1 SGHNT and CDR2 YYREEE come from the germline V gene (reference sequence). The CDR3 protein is CASSQGQAINVLTF. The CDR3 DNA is TGTGCCAGCAGCCAGGGACAGGCGATCAACGTCCTGACTTTC.

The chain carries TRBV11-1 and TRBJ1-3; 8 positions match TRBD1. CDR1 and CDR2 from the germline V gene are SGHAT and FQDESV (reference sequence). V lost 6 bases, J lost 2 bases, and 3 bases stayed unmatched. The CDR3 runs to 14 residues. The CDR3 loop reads CASSSDRAGNTIYF. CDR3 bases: TGTGCCAGCAGTTCGGACAGGGCTGGAAACACCATATATTTT.

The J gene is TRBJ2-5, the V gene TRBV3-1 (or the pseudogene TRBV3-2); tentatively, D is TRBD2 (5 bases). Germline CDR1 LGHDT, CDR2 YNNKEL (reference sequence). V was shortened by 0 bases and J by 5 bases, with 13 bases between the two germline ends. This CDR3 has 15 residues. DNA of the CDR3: TGTGCCAGCAGCCAAGATTGGCAGTCGGGGGAGACCCAGTACTTC. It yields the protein CASSQDWQSGETQYF.

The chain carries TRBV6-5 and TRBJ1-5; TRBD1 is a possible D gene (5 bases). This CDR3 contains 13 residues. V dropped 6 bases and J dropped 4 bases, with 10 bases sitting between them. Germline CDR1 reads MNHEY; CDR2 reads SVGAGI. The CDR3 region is CASRLTDNQPQHF. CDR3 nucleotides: TGTGCCAGCAGACTGACAGATAATCAGCCCCAGCATTTT.

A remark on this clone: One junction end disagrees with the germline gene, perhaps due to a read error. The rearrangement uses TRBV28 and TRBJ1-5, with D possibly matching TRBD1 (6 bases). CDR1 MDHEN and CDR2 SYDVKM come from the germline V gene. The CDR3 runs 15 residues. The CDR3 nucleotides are TGTGCCGGCAGTTTTGGGGGCGCGGGCAATCAGCCCCAGCATTTT. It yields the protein CAGSFGGAGNQPQHF. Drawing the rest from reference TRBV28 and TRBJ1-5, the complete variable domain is DVKVTQSSRYLVKRTGEKVFLECVQDMDHENMFWYRQDPGLGLRLIYFSYDVKMKEKGDIPEGYSVSREKKERFSLILESASTNQTSMYLCAGSFGGAGNQPQHFGDGTRLSIL.